This T cell receptor beta chain was profiled in a study of T cell responses to AZD1222 COVID-19 vaccine. With regard to this clone: Its antigen is not identified.

The protocol was immunoSEQ multiplex PCR, while the TCRdb copy is restricted to in-frame clones and leaves out a portion. The sample lists approximately 100,000 clones, about 89% occurring once. Whole-study findings and limits: When two AZD1222 doses had been given, Spike-specific TCR breadth and depth rose. Possibly, clonal diversity was underestimated; donors were largely white British and included more females. Repertoire sampling occurred only after the peak T cell response.

This TCR was sampled from an adult who received the MenACWY meningococcal vaccine as a control. Sequenced material: peripheral blood, taken 28 days after the second dose of the MenACWY control vaccine.

The CDR3, as DNA: TGTGCCAGCAGCTTCCCCGACAGGAAGGACACTGAAGCTTTCTTT. Amino acids: CASSFPDRKDTEAFF. J is TRBJ1-1 and V is TRBV11-3, with a tentative D call TRBD1 (6 bases). Trimming took off 3 bases at V and 3 bases at J, with 14 bases between the two ends. From germline, CDR1 is SGHNT and CDR2 YENEEA. CDR3 length equals 15 residues.